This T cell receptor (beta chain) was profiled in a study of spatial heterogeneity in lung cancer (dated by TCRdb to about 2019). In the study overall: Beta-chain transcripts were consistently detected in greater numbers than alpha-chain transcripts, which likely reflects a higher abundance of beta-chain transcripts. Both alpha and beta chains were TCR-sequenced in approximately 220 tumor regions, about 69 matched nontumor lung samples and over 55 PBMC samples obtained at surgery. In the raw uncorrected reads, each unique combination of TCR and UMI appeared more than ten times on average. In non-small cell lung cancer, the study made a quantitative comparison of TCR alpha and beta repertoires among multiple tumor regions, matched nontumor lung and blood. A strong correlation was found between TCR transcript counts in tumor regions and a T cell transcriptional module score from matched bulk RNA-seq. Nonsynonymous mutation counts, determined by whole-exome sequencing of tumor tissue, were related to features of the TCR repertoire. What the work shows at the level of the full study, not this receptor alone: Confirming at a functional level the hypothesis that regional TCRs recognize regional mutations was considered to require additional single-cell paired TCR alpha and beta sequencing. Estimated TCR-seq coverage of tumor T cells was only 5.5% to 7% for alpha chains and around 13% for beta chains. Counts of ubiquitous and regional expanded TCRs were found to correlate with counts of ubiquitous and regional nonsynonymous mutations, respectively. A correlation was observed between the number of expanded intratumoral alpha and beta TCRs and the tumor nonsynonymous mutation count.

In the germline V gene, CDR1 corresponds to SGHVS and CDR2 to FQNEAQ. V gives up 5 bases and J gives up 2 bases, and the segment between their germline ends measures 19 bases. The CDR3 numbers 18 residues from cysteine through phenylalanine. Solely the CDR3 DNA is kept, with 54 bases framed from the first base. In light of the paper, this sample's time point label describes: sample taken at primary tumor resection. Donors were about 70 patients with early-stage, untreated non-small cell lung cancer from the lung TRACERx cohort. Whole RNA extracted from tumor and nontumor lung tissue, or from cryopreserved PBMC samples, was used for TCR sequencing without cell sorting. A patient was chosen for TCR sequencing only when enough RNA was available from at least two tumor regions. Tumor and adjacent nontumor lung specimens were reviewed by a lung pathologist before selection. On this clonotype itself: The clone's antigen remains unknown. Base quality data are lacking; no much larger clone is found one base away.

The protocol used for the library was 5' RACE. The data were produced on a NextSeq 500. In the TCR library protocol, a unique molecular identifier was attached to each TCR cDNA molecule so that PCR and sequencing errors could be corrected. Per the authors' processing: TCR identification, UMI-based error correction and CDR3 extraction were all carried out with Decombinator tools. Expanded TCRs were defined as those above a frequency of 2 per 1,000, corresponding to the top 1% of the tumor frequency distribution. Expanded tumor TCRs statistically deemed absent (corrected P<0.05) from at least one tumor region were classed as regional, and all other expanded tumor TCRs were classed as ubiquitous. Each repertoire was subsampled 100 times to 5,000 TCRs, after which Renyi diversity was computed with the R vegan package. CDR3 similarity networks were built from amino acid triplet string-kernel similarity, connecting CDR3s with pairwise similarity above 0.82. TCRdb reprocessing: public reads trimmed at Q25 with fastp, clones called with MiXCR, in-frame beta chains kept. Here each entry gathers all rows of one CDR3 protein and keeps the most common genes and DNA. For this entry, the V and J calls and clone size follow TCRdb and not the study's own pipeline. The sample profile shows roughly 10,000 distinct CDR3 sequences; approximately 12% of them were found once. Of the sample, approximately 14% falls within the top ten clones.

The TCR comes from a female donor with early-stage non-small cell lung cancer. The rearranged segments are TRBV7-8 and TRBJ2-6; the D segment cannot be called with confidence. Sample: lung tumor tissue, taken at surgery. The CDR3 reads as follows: CASSPRYSTGPGANVLTF. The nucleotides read TGTGCCAGCAGCCCCCGGTACAGCACCGGCCCTGGGGCCAACGTCCTGACTTTC.